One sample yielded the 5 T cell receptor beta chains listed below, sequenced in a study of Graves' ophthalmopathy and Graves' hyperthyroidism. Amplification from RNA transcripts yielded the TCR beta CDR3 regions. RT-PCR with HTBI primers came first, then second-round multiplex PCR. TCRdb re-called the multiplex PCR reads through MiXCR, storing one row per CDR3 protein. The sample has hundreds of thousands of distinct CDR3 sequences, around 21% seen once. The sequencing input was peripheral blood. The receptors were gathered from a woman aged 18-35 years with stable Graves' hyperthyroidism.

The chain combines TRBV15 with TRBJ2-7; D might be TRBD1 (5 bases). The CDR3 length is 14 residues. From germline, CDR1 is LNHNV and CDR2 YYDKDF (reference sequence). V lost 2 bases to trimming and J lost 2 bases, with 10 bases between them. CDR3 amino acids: CATSRSDKTYEQYF. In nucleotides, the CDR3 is TGTGCCACCAGCAGATCGGACAAAACCTACGAGCAGTACTTC.

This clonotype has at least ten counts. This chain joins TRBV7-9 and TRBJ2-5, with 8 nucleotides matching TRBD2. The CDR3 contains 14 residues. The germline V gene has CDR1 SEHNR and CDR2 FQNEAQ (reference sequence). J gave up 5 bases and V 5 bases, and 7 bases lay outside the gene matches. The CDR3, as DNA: TGTGCCAGCAGCCCGGGACTAGGATCGGAGACCCAGTACTTC. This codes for CASSPGLGSETQYF.

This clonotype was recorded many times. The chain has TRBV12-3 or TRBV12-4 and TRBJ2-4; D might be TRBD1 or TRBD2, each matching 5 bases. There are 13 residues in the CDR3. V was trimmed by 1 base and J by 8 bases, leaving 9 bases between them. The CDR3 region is CASSLGGLDIQYF. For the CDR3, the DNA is TGTGCCAGCAGTTTAGGGGGGTTGGACATTCAGTACTTC.

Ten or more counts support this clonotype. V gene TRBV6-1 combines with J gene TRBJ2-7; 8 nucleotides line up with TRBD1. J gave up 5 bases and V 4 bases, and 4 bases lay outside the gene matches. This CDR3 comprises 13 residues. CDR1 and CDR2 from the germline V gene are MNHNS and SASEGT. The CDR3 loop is CASSVWTGNEQYF. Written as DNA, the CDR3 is TGTGCCAGCAGTGTATGGACAGGGAACGAGCAGTACTTC.

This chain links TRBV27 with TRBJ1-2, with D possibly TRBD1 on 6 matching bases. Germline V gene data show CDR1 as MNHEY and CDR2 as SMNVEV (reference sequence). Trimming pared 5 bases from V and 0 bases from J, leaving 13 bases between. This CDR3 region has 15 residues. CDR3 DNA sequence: TGTGCCAGCAGTCCCTGGGGGACAACTAACTATGGCTACACCTTC. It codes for CASSPWGTTNYGYTF.